One sample yielded the 23 T cell receptor beta chains listed below, sequenced in a study of T cells after yellow fever vaccination. From the 5' RACE reads, TCRdb called clonotypes with MiXCR, one entry per CDR3 protein. The data show 60,000 to 85,000 distinct CDR3 sequences, around 7% seen once. The source was CD8+ T cells sorted from PBMCs, collected 5 days after the first yellow fever vaccination. Source of these receptors: a man aged 18 to 30 who received the YFV17D yellow fever vaccine.

The genes are TRBV5-8 and TRBJ1-5, with TRBD1 matching over 8 bases. CDR1 is SGHTS and CDR2 is YDEGEE in the germline V gene. After removal of 5 bases from V and 6 bases from J, the junction contained 7 bases not matched to a gene. The CDR3 is 14 amino acids. CDR3 DNA: TGTGCCAGCAGTAACGGACAGGGTTTTCAGCCCCAGCATTTT. This sequence encodes CASSNGQGFQPQHF. Using reference TRBV5-8 and TRBJ1-5 for the parts outside the CDR3, the full variable domain is EAGVTQSPTHLIKTRGQQATLRCSPISGHTSVYWYQQALGLGLQFLLWYDEGEERNRGNFPPRFSGRQFPNYSSELNVNALELEDSALYLCASSNGQGFQPQHFGDGTRLSIL.

This chain uses TRBV4-1 with TRBJ1-5; D is uncertain. The CDR3 spans 14 residues. Trimming stripped 5 bases from V and 0 bases from J, with 8 bases between. Germline CDR1 reads MGHRA; CDR2 reads YSYEKL. This CDR3 is CASSGPDSNQPQHF. The CDR3 DNA follows: TGCGCCAGCAGCGGGCCCGATAGCAATCAGCCCCAGCATTTT.

This sequence joins TRBV7-8 and TRBJ2-1, with D uncertain. Trimming stripped 8 bases from V and 9 bases from J, with 14 bases between. Germline V gene lookup returns CDR1 SGHVS and CDR2 FQNEAQ. The CDR3 contains 12 residues. The CDR3 region is CASAPVKGEQFF. CDR3 DNA: TGTGCCAGCGCCCCTGTGAAGGGTGAGCAGTTCTTC.

V gene TRBV12-3 or TRBV12-4 combines with J gene TRBJ2-6; D possibly matches TRBD1 or TRBD2 (5 bases each). Trimming shortened V by 7 bases and J by 3 bases, and 13 bases separated the two germline ends. This CDR3 region has 15 residues. In DNA, the CDR3 is TGTGCCAGCACTGGGGGAAGGGTTGGGGCCAACGTCCTGACTTTC. This gives the protein CASTGGRVGANVLTF.

At least ten counts were recorded for this clonotype. The chain employs TRBV4-1 and TRBJ2-5; 7 nucleotides align to TRBD2. CDR3 length: 16 residues. Germline lookup yields CDR1 MGHRA and CDR2 YSYEKL. After removal of 3 bases from V and 1 base from J, the junction contained 8 bases not matched to a gene. CDR3 loop: CASSQVGLKRQETQYF. The CDR3 nucleotides read TGCGCCAGCAGCCAGGTGGGACTAAAACGCCAAGAGACCCAGTACTTC.

This rearrangement joins TRBV15 to TRBJ1-4; 7 nucleotides align to TRBD1. There are 14 residues in the CDR3. Germline lookup yields CDR1 LNHNV and CDR2 YYDKDF (reference sequence). The V segment lost 8 bases and the J segment 4 bases; nucleotides outside the gene matches: 7. The CDR3 DNA follows: TGTGCCACCGGCCACAGGGGACTTAATGAAAAACTGTTTTTT. The encoded protein is CATGHRGLNEKLFF.

A few counts support this clonotype. The J gene is TRBJ2-1, the V gene TRBV4-3; no clear D gene. CDR3 size: 14 residues. Germline-derived CDR1 and CDR2 are LGHNA and YSLEER. Deletions cut 6 bases from V and 2 bases from J, with 11 bases between. In DNA, the CDR3 is TGCGCCAGCAGTAGTCAGATCCCCTACAATGAGCAGTTCTTC. Translating it yields CASSSQIPYNEQFF.

This clonotype was counted many times. The V call is TRBV7-9, the J call TRBJ1-1, with 7 bases lining up with TRBD1. The CDR3 is 14 amino acids. With 5 bases clipped from V and 10 bases from J, the junction kept 13 bases outside the gene matches. Germline V CDR1 and CDR2: SEHNR, FQNEAQ (reference sequence). CDR3: CASSPPERTGGAFF. DNA for the CDR3: TGTGCCAGCAGCCCACCGGAGCGGACAGGCGGAGCTTTCTTT. Together with reference TRBV7-9 and TRBJ1-1, the CDR3 gives the full variable domain: DTGVSQNPRHKITKRGQNVTFRCDPISEHNRLYWYRQTLGQGPEFLTYFQNEAQLEKSRLLSDRFSAERPKGSFSTLEIQRTEQGDSAMYLCASSPPERTGGAFFGQGTRLTVV.

This clonotype was seen repeatedly, ten times or more. The gene calls are TRBV4-2 and TRBJ1-6; D remains ambiguous. V lost 1 base and J 0 bases, leaving 16 bases between the germline ends. This CDR3 region has 19 residues. Germline V gene sequence: CDR1 LGHNA, CDR2 YNFKEQ. The CDR3 here is CASSQVKVVWSSYNSPLHF. Written as DNA, the CDR3 is TGTGCCAGCAGCCAAGTTAAGGTCGTCTGGAGCTCCTATAATTCACCCCTCCACTTT.

The gene calls are TRBV4-1 and TRBJ2-5, with a weak D call TRBD1 (6 bases). The CDR3 contains 17 residues. V was cut by 0 bases and J by 4 bases, with 18 bases left in between. Germline V CDR1 and CDR2: MGHRA, YSYEKL. The CDR3 nucleotides are TGCGCCAGCAGCCAAGATTCTACACAGGGACCTCGAGAGACCCAGTACTTC. Translating it yields CASSQDSTQGPRETQYF.

V usage is TRBV12-3 or TRBV12-4 and J usage is TRBJ2-1; 8 nucleotides line up with TRBD2. V was pared by 4 bases and J by 2 bases, with 4 bases of the junction left unmatched. The CDR3 length is 15 residues. The CDR3 loop reads CASSSGGGPYNEQFF. The DNA for the CDR3 is TGTGCCAGCAGTTCGGGGGGGGGCCCCTACAATGAGCAGTTCTTC.

J is TRBJ1-4 and V is TRBV29-1, with unresolved D. Per the germline V gene, CDR1 is SQVTM and CDR2 is ANQGSEA. The CDR3 runs 18 residues. V was pared by 0 bases and J by 3 bases, with 20 bases between. The CDR3 coding sequence is TGCAGCGTTGAAGATGGTGGACCCAGTGTGATGGCTAATGAAAAACTGTTTTTT. It codes for CSVEDGGPSVMANEKLFF.

This clonotype was counted between two and nine times. The chain has TRBV5-4 and TRBJ2-2; tentative D call: TRBD2 (6 bases). Trimming removed 3 bases at V and 7 bases at J, with 13 bases between. Germline CDR1 is SGHNT and CDR2 is YYREEE (reference sequence). The CDR3 is 14 residues long. The CDR3 reads CASSSGTRGGELFF. The DNA for the CDR3 is TGTGCCAGCAGCTCCGGGACTCGCGGCGGGGAGCTGTTTTTT.

This clonotype occurred a few times. The chain employs TRBV7-9 and TRBJ1-1, with D uncertain. The CDR3 consists of 14 residues. V lost 6 bases and J 1 base, leaving 12 bases between the germline ends. In germline, CDR1 is SEHNR, CDR2 FQNEAQ (reference sequence). The DNA for the CDR3 is TGTGCCAGCAGGGAAAGGCGTCAGAACACTGAAGCTTTCTTT. It is translated as CASRERRQNTEAFF.

This clonotype has just a few counts. V usage is TRBV21-1 and J usage is TRBJ2-7; the D call in the table, TRBD1, was not verified against the DNA. TRBV21-1 is termed a pseudogene. The CDR3 runs 14 residues. The CDR3 region is CASSSGTGSYEQYV. The CDR3 DNA follows: TGTGCCAGCAGCTCCGGGACGGGATCTTACGAGCAGTACGTC.

The J gene is TRBJ1-2, the V gene TRBV7-9; 8 bases are shared with TRBD1. Germline V gives CDR1 SEHNR, CDR2 FQNEAQ (reference sequence). The J segment lost 0 bases and the V segment lost 3 bases, leaving 3 bases of the junction unmatched. This CDR3 spans 15 amino acids. As DNA, the CDR3 is TGTGCCAGCAGCTTGGACAGGGACTCTAACTATGGCTACACCTTC. This sequence encodes CASSLDRDSNYGYTF.

There are a few counts of this clonotype. The chain carries TRBV6-2 or TRBV6-3 and TRBJ2-1; no firm D call. V shed 5 bases and J shed 6 bases, with 5 bases lying between them. Germline CDR1 is MNHEY and CDR2 is SVGEGT. The CDR3 is made up of 11 amino acids. In DNA form, the CDR3 reads TGTGCCAGCAGTCCGTCCAATGAGCAGTTCTTC. This codes for CASSPSNEQFF.

This clonotype was observed at least ten times. This chain connects TRBV6-2 or TRBV6-3 to TRBJ2-7; perhaps TRBD1 as D (5 bases). Germline CDR1 reads MNHEY; CDR2 reads SVGEGT. V lost 4 bases, J lost 5 bases, and 9 bases lay in between. CDR3 length: 12 residues. The CDR3 protein is CASSLGANEQYV. CDR3 nucleotide sequence: TGTGCCAGCAGTTTAGGGGCCAACGAGCAGTACGTC.

This clonotype has a handful of counts. This chain joins TRBV5-4 and TRBJ2-7; tentative D call: TRBD1 (6 bases). V was clipped by 4 bases and J by 2 bases, with 10 bases between them. The CDR3 sequence is 13 residues long. Looked up from germline, CDR1 is SGHNT and CDR2 is YYREEE (reference sequence). The chain's CDR3 is CASSRDTTYEQYF. In DNA, the CDR3 is TGTGCCAGCAGCCGGGACACGACCTACGAGCAGTACTTC. Using reference TRBV5-4 and TRBJ2-7 for the parts outside the CDR3, the full variable domain is ETGVTQSPTHLIKTRGQQVTLRCSSQSGHNTVSWYQQALGQGPQFIFQYYREEENGRGNFPPRFSGLQFPNYSSELNVNALELDDSALYLCASSRDTTYEQYFGPGTRLTVT.

The gene calls are TRBV6-2 or TRBV6-3 and TRBJ2-7; 8 nucleotides align to TRBD2. The CDR3 runs 15 residues. V shed 5 bases and J 3 bases; nucleotides not matched to a gene: 9. Looked up from germline, CDR1 is MNHEY and CDR2 is SVGEGT. The CDR3 is CASSDGLAGFYEQYF. CDR3 coding DNA: TGTGCCAGCAGTGACGGACTAGCTGGTTTCTACGAGCAGTACTTC.

This clonotype occurred many times. The V and J genes are TRBV10-3 and TRBJ2-7; 8 bases are a match to TRBD1. From germline, CDR1 is ENHRY and CDR2 SYGVKD. This CDR3 region has 15 residues. V lost 10 bases, J lost 3 bases, and 14 bases stayed unmatched. CDR3 sequence (DNA): TGTGCCACGTCTGGGGCCGGGACAGGACTCTACGAGCAGTACTTC. Protein product: CATSGAGTGLYEQYF.

This clonotype was observed a handful of times. V gene TRBV7-9 combines with J gene TRBJ1-1; TRBD1 agrees at 8 bases. Germline V gives CDR1 SEHNR, CDR2 FQNEAQ (reference sequence). V shed 4 bases and J 0 bases; nucleotides not matched to a gene: 4. CDR3 length: 15 amino acids. The DNA of the CDR3 is TGTGCCAGCAGCTCTCGACAGGGGATGAACACTGAAGCTTTCTTT. Translated, it gives CASSSRQGMNTEAFF.

This chain connects TRBV29-1 to TRBJ2-2; 12 nucleotides align to TRBD2. Germline V lookup: CDR1 SQVTM, CDR2 ANQGSEA. Unmatched junction bases numbered 3, after V lost 1 base and J lost 6 bases. This CDR3 is 15 amino acids long. The CDR3 here is CSVEVTSGGSGELFF. CDR3 sequence (DNA): TGCAGCGTTGAAGTCACTAGCGGGGGGTCCGGGGAGCTGTTTTTT.